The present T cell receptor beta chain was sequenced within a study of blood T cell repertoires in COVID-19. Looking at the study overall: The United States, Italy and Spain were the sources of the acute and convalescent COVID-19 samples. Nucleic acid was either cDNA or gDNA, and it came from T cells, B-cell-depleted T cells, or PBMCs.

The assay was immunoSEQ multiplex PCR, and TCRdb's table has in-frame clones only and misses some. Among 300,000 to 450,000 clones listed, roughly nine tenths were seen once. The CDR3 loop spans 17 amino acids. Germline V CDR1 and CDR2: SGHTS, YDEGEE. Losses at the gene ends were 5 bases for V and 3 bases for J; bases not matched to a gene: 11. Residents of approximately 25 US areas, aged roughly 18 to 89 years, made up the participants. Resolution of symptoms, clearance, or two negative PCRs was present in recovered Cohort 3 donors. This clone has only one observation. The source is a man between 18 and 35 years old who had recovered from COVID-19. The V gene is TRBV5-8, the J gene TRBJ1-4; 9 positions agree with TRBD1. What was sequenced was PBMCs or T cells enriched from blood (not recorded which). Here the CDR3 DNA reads TGTGCCAGCAGTTCCGGGACAGGGAGGTGGGCTAATGAAAAACTGTTTTTT. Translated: CASSSGTGRWANEKLFF.